The subject of this entry is one T cell receptor (beta chain). This sample is drawn from a study of blood T cell repertoires in COVID-19. Cohorts were determined from participant-reported clinical history. Repertoires were generated with immunoSEQ multiplex PCR, while TCRdb's copy carries only in-frame clones and drops some. The table has nearly 200,000 clones, roughly 90% seen once. With 4 bases clipped from V and 6 bases from J, the junction kept 16 bases outside the gene matches. Germline CDR1 is SGHKS and CDR2 is YYEKEE (reference sequence). This CDR3 spans 17 amino acids. This sequence originates from a woman aged 18-29 years who had recovered from COVID-19. The chain links TRBV5-5 to TRBJ1-2; TRBD1 matches 9 bases. The sequenced sample consisted of PBMCs or T cells enriched from blood (not recorded which). The DNA of the CDR3 is TGTGCCAGCAGCCCCTTAGGAACAGGGGGCCTTCAGAATGGCTACACCTTC. Its translation is CASSPLGTGGLQNGYTF. Filled out from reference TRBV5-5 and TRBJ1-2, the complete variable domain reads DAGVTQSPTHLIKTRGQQVTLRCSPISGHKSVSWYQQVLGQGPQFIFQYYEKEERGRGNFPDRFSARQFPNYSSELNVNALLLGDSALYLCASSPLGTGGLQNGYTFGSGTRLTVV.